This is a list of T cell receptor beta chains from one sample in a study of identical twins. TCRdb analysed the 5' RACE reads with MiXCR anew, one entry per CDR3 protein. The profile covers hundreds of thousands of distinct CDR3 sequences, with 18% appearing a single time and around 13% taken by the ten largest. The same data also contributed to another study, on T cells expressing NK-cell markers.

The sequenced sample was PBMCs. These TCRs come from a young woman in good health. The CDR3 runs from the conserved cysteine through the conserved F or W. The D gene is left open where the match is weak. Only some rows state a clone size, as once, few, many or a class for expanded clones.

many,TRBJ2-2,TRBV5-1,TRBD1,TGCGCCAGCAGCTTGGAAGGACAGGGGGACACCGGGGAGCTGTTTTTT,CASSLEGQGDTGELFF
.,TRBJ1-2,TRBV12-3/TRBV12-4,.,TGCGCCAGCAGTTTTACACCTAACTATGGCTACACCTTC,CASSFTPNYGYTF
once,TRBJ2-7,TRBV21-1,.,TGTGCCAGCAGCGAAAAGAGAAGGGCCAGAGTCTACGAGCAGTACTTC,CASSEKRRARVYEQYF
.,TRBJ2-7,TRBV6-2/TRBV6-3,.,TGTGCCAGCAGTTGGAGTTTGGTCACCTACGAGCAGTACTTC,CASSWSLVTYEQYF
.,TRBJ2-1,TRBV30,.,TGTGCCTGGAGAGGTTTTAGCTGGCATGAGCAGTTCTTC,CAWRGFSWHEQFF
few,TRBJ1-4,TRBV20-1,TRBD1,TGCAGTGCTAGTGTAGGACAGGGCAGTGAAAAACTGTTTTTT,CSASVGQGSEKLFF
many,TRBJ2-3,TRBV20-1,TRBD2,TGCAGTGCTACTAGACTAGCGGGAGGGCTGGATACGCAGTATTTT,CSATRLAGGLDTQYF
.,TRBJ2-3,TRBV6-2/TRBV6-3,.,TGTGCCAGCAGACCACCCGGCGGTTATACGCAGTATTTT,CASRPPGGYTQYF
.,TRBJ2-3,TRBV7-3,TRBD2,TGTGCCAGCAGCTTAACGCCGCTGAATAGCGGGGGTGCATCAGATACGCAGTATTTT,CASSLTPLNSGGASDTQYF
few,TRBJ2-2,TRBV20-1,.,TGCAGTGCTAGAGATCGAGTCAGCGGGTCTGACGGGGAGCTGTTTTTT,CSARDRVSGSDGELFF
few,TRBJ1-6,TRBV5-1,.,TGCGCCAGCAGCTTGGACAGGAGGGCTTCACCCCTCCACTTT,CASSLDRRASPLHF
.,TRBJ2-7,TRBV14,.,TGTGCCAGCAGCCAAGGAGATCGGGGGGCATATTCCTACGAGCAGTACTTC,CASSQGDRGAYSYEQYF
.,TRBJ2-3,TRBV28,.,TGTGCCAGCAGCCCGCGGGTCAGAACAGATACGCAGTATTTT,CASSPRVRTDTQYF
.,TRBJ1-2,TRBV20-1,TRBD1,TGCAGTGCTAGAGGGGCAGGGGGCGCAGAGGGCTACACCTTC,CSARGAGGAEGYTF
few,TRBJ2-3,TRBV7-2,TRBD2,TGTGCCAGCAGCACGGGGAGACTAGCGGGAGCAGATACGCAGTATTTT,CASSTGRLAGADTQYF
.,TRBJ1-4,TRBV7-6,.,TGTGCCAGCAGCCGCTCCCCGACAGGCGAGCGGGAAAAACTGTTTTTT,CASSRSPTGEREKLFF
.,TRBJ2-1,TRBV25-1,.,TGTGCCAGCAGTGAATATTACGGAGCGACCCACTCCTACAATGAGCAGTTCTTC,CASSEYYGATHSYNEQFF
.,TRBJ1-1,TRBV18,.,TGTGCCAGCTCTCCTGGGCCCATGAGGGAAGCTTTCTTT,CASSPGPMREAFF
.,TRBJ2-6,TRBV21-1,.,TGTGCCAGCAGCATTGACCCAAATGAGGGGGCCAACGTCCTGACTTTC,CASSIDPNEGANVLTF
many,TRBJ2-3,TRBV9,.,TGTGCCAGCAGCGTAGCGGGGCTGAACACAGATACGCAGTATTTT,CASSVAGLNTDTQYF
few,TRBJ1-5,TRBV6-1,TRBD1,TGTGCCAGCAGTCCGACAGGGCGGGGGAGGACCCAGCATTTT,CASSPTGRGRTQHF
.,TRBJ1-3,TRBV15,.,TGTGCCACCAGCAGAGATCGGTTCAGGTCTGGAAACACCATATATTTT,CATSRDRFRSGNTIYF